Presented here are 29 T cell receptor beta chains from one specimen sequenced in a study of blood T cell repertoires in COVID-19. Some clones are missing from TCRdb's copy, which holds only in-frame ones; the method was immunoSEQ multiplex PCR. The data hold roughly 120,000 clones, with approximately 88% observed a single time. The sequencing sample was made of peripheral blood. These receptors were collected from a woman in her 70s with acute or convalescent COVID-19.

This clone occurred a few times. The chain is built from TRBV2 and TRBJ1-1; TRBD1 might be the D (5 bases). Trimming shortened V by 5 bases and J by 4 bases, and 14 bases separated the two germline ends. Germline CDR1 SNHLY, CDR2 FYNNEI. The CDR3 contains 14 residues. The CDR3 DNA is TGTGCCAGCAGTCCAAGTCGGGGGGGCACTGAAGCTTTCTTT. This sequence encodes CASSPSRGGTEAFF.

The chain joins TRBV10-1 to TRBJ2-1, with TRBD2 identical over 9 bases. Germline CDR1 reads WNHNN; CDR2 reads SYGVQD (reference sequence). This CDR3 has 15 residues. V lost 5 bases to trimming and J lost 6 bases; unmatched junction nucleotides: 8. The CDR3 sequence is CASSPSGGPPNEQFF. CDR3 DNA sequence: TGCGCCAGCAGTCCCAGCGGGGGGCCTCCCAATGAGCAGTTCTTC.

This clone appeared a single time. J is TRBJ1-2 and V is TRBV12-3 or TRBV12-4; D unresolved. The CDR3 loop spans 12 amino acids. Trimming removed 10 bases at V and 6 bases at J, with 15 bases between. CDR3 in amino acids: CATHIMSNGYTF. The CDR3 DNA sequence: TGTGCCACCCATATCATGAGCAATGGCTACACCTTC.

The table lists this clone with a count of one. This rearrangement joins TRBV5-6 to TRBJ2-7; possible D gene TRBD2, 6 bases. There are 15 residues in the CDR3. Trimming stripped 5 bases from V and 2 bases from J, with 17 bases between. Germline values: CDR1 SGHDT, CDR2 YYEEEE. For the CDR3, the DNA is TGTGCCAGCAGGGTTTATGGGGGGAGCCCCTACGAGCAGTACTTC. Translated, it gives CASRVYGGSPYEQYF.

The rearrangement uses TRBV14 and TRBJ2-6, with TRBD2 identical over 8 bases. V dropped 3 bases and J dropped 4; count of bases not matched to a gene: 8. Germline assignment: CDR1 SGHDN and CDR2 FVKESK. The CDR3 totals 17 residues. The DNA of the CDR3 is TGTGCCAGCAGCCATCGGGGGGGCGCAGCCGGGGCCAACGTCCTGACTTTC. Translation: CASSHRGGAAGANVLTF. The full variable domain, completed using reference TRBV14 and TRBJ2-6, is EAGVTQFPSHSVIEKGQTVTLRCDPISGHDNLYWYRRVMGKEIKFLLHFVKESKQDESGMPNNRFLAERTGGTYSTLKVQPAELEDSGVYFCASSHRGGAAGANVLTFGAGSRLTVL.

This CDR3 is CASSELIGSGGYTF. CDR3 nucleotides: TGTGCCAGCAGTGAACTTATTGGGAGCGGCGGCTACACCTTC. V gene TRBV6-1 combines with J gene TRBJ1-2; unclear D gene. In germline, CDR1 is MNHNS, CDR2 SASEGT. This CDR3 region has 14 residues. V was trimmed by 2 bases and J by 8 bases, leaving 15 bases between them.

V and J are TRBV5-1 and TRBJ1-2; D unresolved. The germline V gene encodes CDR1 SGHRS and CDR2 YFSETQ. CDR3 length: 14 residues. Trimming took 6 bases from V and 8 from J, leaving 20 bases between them. The CDR3 spells CASTYAAGLGGYTF. CDR3 sequence (DNA): TGCGCCAGCACCTACGCAGCGGGCCTAGGGGGCTACACCTTC.

CDR3 loop: CASSVGQTNEAFF. The CDR3 bases are TGTGCCAGCAGCGTGGGACAGACGAATGAAGCTTTCTTT. The chain couples TRBV5-6 to TRBJ1-1; TRBD1 matches 7 bases. V shed 4 bases, J shed 7 bases, and the junction held 7 bases outside the gene matches. CDR3 length: 13 amino acids. Germline V gene data show CDR1 as SGHDT and CDR2 as YYEEEE.

This clone appeared once. This sequence joins TRBV7-8 and TRBJ2-5; D is unresolved. CDR3 length equals 14 residues. Per the germline V gene, CDR1 is SGHVS and CDR2 is FQNEAQ. Deletions cut 5 bases from V and 0 bases from J, with 10 bases between. The CDR3 loop is CASSPRTNQETQYF. In DNA, the CDR3 is TGTGCCAGCAGCCCCCGAACTAACCAAGAGACCCAGTACTTC.

This clone has only a few counts. The rearrangement uses TRBV6-5 and TRBJ2-7; tentatively, D is TRBD1 (7 bases). V shed 10 bases and J shed 0 bases, with 19 bases lying between them. The germline V gene encodes CDR1 MNHEY and CDR2 SVGAGI. The CDR3 is 15 amino acids. CDR3 loop: CATQGGGTSSYEQYF. In nucleotides, the CDR3 is TGTGCCACCCAGGGGGGCGGAACCAGCTCCTACGAGCAGTACTTC.

This clone was counted only a few times. The V gene is TRBV10-1, the J gene TRBJ2-1, with 10 positions matching TRBD1. Trimming took 2 bases from V and 7 from J; bases not matched to a gene: 5. Germline loops: CDR1 WNHNN, CDR2 SYGVQD (reference sequence). CDR3 length equals 15 residues. In nucleotides, the CDR3 is TGCGCCAGCAGTGAGGCCCCGGGACAGGGGAATGAGCAGTTCTTC. It yields the protein CASSEAPGQGNEQFF.

This chain connects TRBV9 to TRBJ2-3, with 11 nucleotides matching TRBD2. V was clipped by 0 bases and J by 1 base; unmatched bases: 7. Germline V gene sequence: CDR1 SGDLS, CDR2 YYNGEE. This CDR3 contains 18 residues. CDR3 region: CASSVVAGGPGGTDTQYF. Written as DNA, the CDR3 is TGTGCCAGCAGCGTAGTAGCGGGAGGGCCTGGAGGCACAGATACGCAGTATTTT.

V and J are TRBV5-7 and TRBJ2-5; TRBD2 might be the D (6 bases). TRBV5-7 is labeled an ORF, and its function is uncertain. CDR3 length: 15 residues. V lost 4 bases and J lost 5, with 18 bases in between. In nucleotides, the CDR3 is TGTGCCAGCAGCAATCCCGGGACTCGCGGGGAGACCCAGTACTTC. Encoded protein: CASSNPGTRGETQYF.

Here the CDR3 reads CASRSTGGRYNEQFF. DNA of the CDR3: TGTGCCAGCAGATCGACAGGGGGCAGGTACAATGAGCAGTTCTTC. This rearrangement joins TRBV5-4 to TRBJ2-1, with TRBD1 matching over 10 bases. Per germline, CDR1 SGHNT and CDR2 YYREEE (reference sequence). The CDR3 runs to 15 residues. J was trimmed by 4 bases and V by 5 bases; bases with no gene match: 6.

The chain joins TRBV4-1 to TRBJ1-3; no definite D call. CDR3 length: 15 amino acids. Germline lookup yields CDR1 MGHRA and CDR2 YSYEKL. The ends were cut back, 0 bases at V and 2 bases at J, with 8 bases in the middle. The CDR3 spells CASSQDTGAGNTIYF. CDR3 DNA sequence: TGCGCCAGCAGCCAAGATACGGGAGCTGGAAACACCATATATTTT.

The rearrangement links TRBV7-2 to TRBJ1-5; 7 bases fit TRBD1. The CDR3 loop spans 14 amino acids. Losses at the gene ends were 5 bases for V and 16 bases for J; bases not matched to a gene: 17. Germline V CDR1 and CDR2: SGHTA, FQGNSA. This CDR3 reads CASSPTPSTGKIHF. The CDR3 region has the DNA TGTGCCAGCAGCCCCACTCCATCGACAGGGAAAATCCATTTT.

A single count supports this clone. The rearrangement joins TRBV2 to TRBJ2-5; D is unresolved. V lost 7 bases and J lost 2, with 8 bases in between. The germline V gene has CDR1 SNHLY and CDR2 FYNNEI. The CDR3 runs to 12 residues. The CDR3 reads CASKEFQETQYF. In nucleotides, the CDR3 is TGTGCCAGCAAGGAGTTTCAAGAGACCCAGTACTTC.

The chain employs TRBV28 and TRBJ2-3; no firm D call. Germline assignment: CDR1 MDHEN and CDR2 SYDVKM. CDR3 length: 14 amino acids. V was shortened by 7 bases and J by 0 bases, with 11 bases between the two germline ends. Here the CDR3 reads CASNGSPSTDTQYF. The CDR3 DNA sequence: TGTGCCAGCAACGGGTCCCCTAGCACAGATACGCAGTATTTT.

The chain has TRBV16 and TRBJ2-3; possibly TRBD2 for D (6 bases). Germline V gives CDR1 KGHSY, CDR2 FQNENV. The CDR3 sequence is 15 residues long. V was trimmed by 4 bases and J by 0 bases, leaving 11 bases between them. CDR3 coding DNA: TGTGCCAGCAGCCCCCTTGGGGGGAGCACAGATACGCAGTATTTT. Its translation is CASSPLGGSTDTQYF.

The chain recombines TRBV11-2 with TRBJ2-3; TRBD2 might be the D (7 bases). The CDR3 totals 16 residues. Germline lookup yields CDR1 SGHAT and CDR2 FQNNGV. Trimming shortened V by 4 bases and J by 4 bases, and 18 bases separated the two germline ends. The CDR3 nucleotides are TGTGCCAGCAGCTCCCGGAGGGGGGGAGTGGCAGATACGCAGTATTTT. Its protein is CASSSRRGGVADTQYF.

The chain uses TRBV18 and TRBJ1-1; TRBD1 might be the D (5 bases). Between the trimmed V and J ends, which lost 1 base and 1 base, there was a span of 7 bases. The CDR3 contains 14 residues. CDR1 and CDR2 from the germline V gene are KGHSH and LQKENI. CDR3 bases: TGTGCCAGCTCACCACAGGGGCAGAACACTGAAGCTTTCTTT. It is translated as CASSPQGQNTEAFF.

The chain joins TRBV5-1 to TRBJ1-1; no firm D call. The germline V and J ends were trimmed by 5 bases and 1 base, with 9 bases remaining between them. Germline CDR1 is SGHRS and CDR2 is YFSETQ. This CDR3 has 13 residues. The CDR3 region has the DNA TGCGCCAGCAGGATATCAGAGAACACTGAAGCTTTCTTT. It yields the protein CASRISENTEAFF. The entire variable domain, with the rest obtained from reference TRBV5-1 and TRBJ1-1, is as follows: KAGVTQTPRYLIKTRGQQVTLSCSPISGHRSVSWYQQTPGQGLQFLFEYFSETQRNKGNFPGRFSGRQFSNSRSEMNVSTLELGDSALYLCASRISENTEAFFGQGTRLTVV.

This chain uses TRBV28 with TRBJ2-7; 8 positions match TRBD2. The CDR3 is 15 amino acids. Germline trimming cut 1 base from V and 5 bases from J; bases unmatched to any gene: 7. Germline values: CDR1 MDHEN, CDR2 SYDVKM. The CDR3 loop reads CASSLSGGPQDEQYF. The CDR3 coding sequence is TGTGCCAGCAGTTTATCGGGAGGGCCTCAGGACGAGCAGTACTTC.

For the CDR3, the DNA is TGTGCCATCAGACAGGGGGCCTCGAGCTACACCTTC. Encoded protein: CAIRQGASSYTF. V usage is TRBV6-5 and J usage is TRBJ1-2, with 10 positions matching TRBD1. Germline V lookup: CDR1 MNHEY, CDR2 SVGAGI. J lost 9 bases, V lost 10 bases, and 8 bases had no gene match. There are 12 residues in the CDR3.

The chain has TRBV6-5 and TRBJ1-5; D not resolved. Germline CDR1 is MNHEY and CDR2 is SVGAGI. The CDR3 contains 13 residues. Trimming removed 7 bases at V and 0 bases at J, with 7 bases between. CDR3 amino acids: CASNTISNQPQHF. CDR3 coding DNA: TGTGCCAGCAACACCATTAGCAATCAGCCCCAGCATTTT.

The rearrangement joins TRBV5-8 to TRBJ2-3, with 7 bases lining up with TRBD2. V was pared by 5 bases and J by 2 bases, with 11 bases of the junction left unmatched. Germline-derived CDR1 and CDR2 are SGHTS and YDEGEE. The CDR3 is 16 amino acids. CDR3 region: CASRVRLAVLTDTQYF. DNA of the CDR3: TGTGCCAGCAGGGTGAGGCTAGCGGTGCTCACAGATACGCAGTATTTT.

The J gene is TRBJ1-6, the V gene TRBV4-2; D call uncertain. The CDR3 consists of 17 residues. Trimming removed 0 bases from V and 0 bases from J, with 9 bases in between. Germline V gene sequence: CDR1 LGHNA, CDR2 YNFKEQ. The CDR3 DNA follows: TGTGCCAGCAGCCAAGATGGCAGTTACTCCTATAATTCACCCCTCCACTTT. Protein: CASSQDGSYSYNSPLHF.

CDR3 sequence: CASSFGGASSYNEQFF. The CDR3 bases are TGCGCCAGCAGCTTCGGCGGGGCCAGCTCCTACAATGAGCAGTTCTTC. The J gene is TRBJ2-1, the V gene TRBV5-1; possible D gene TRBD2, 6 bases. Trimming stripped 2 bases from V and 0 bases from J, with 12 bases between. Germline V gene sequence: CDR1 SGHRS, CDR2 YFSETQ. The CDR3 is 16 amino acids. Full variable domain (outside the CDR3, taken from reference TRBV5-1 and TRBJ2-1): KAGVTQTPRYLIKTRGQQVTLSCSPISGHRSVSWYQQTPGQGLQFLFEYFSETQRNKGNFPGRFSGRQFSNSRSEMNVSTLELGDSALYLCASSFGGASSYNEQFFGPGTRLTVL.

The chain combines TRBV18 with TRBJ1-2; 8 nucleotides align to TRBD1. The CDR3 loop spans 15 amino acids. Germline trimming cut 3 bases from V and 4 bases from J; bases unmatched to any gene: 7. Germline CDR1 KGHSH, CDR2 LQKENI. This CDR3 is CASSPRTGTGYGYTF. The CDR3 nucleotides read TGTGCCAGCTCACCTAGGACAGGGACGGGCTATGGCTACACCTTC.